The entry that follows covers one TCR beta chain sequence. The antigen is undetermined. The sample belongs to a study of cytomegalovirus exposure and HLA in healthy donors. Study-level results: Researchers left out some V segments, among them TRBV6-2 and TRBV6-3, as indistinguishable. In a later analysis, CMV-associated beta chains were mostly HLA-associated, it appeared.

Trimming took 5 bases from V and 2 from J; bases not matched to a gene: 5. The CDR3 contains 15 residues. The germline V gene encodes CDR1 SGHAT and CDR2 FQNNGV. Amplification used 60 Vbeta primers and 13 Jbeta primers. Assay used: immunoSEQ multiplex PCR; TCRdb lists only in-frame clones, some missing. The sample consists of roughly 120,000 clones, under 85% of them appearing once. The receptor comes from a human donor in good health. J is TRBJ1-5 and V is TRBV11-2, with TRBD1 matching 8 bases. Sample: PBMCs. The CDR3 spells CASSETGDGNQPQHF. The CDR3 bases are TGTGCCAGCAGCGAGACAGGGGATGGCAATCAGCCCCAGCATTTT.